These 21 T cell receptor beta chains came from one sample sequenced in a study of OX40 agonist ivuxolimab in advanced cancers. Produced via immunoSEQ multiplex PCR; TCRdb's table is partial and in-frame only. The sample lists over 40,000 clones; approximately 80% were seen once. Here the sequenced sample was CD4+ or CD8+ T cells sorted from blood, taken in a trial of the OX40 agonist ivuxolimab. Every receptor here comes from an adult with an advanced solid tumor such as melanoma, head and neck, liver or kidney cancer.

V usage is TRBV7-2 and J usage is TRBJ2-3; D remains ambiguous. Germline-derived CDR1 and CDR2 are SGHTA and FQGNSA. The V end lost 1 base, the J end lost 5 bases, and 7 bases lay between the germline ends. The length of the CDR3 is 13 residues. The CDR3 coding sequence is TGTGCCAGCAGCTTAGTCGGTCTAGATACGCAGTATTTT. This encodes CASSLVGLDTQYF.

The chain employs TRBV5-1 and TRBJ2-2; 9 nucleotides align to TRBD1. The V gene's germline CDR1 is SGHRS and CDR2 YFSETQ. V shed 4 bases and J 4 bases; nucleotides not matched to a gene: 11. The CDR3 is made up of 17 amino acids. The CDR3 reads CASSRALQGAGTGELFF. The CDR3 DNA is TGCGCCAGCAGCCGAGCCTTACAGGGGGCGGGCACCGGGGAGCTGTTTTTT.

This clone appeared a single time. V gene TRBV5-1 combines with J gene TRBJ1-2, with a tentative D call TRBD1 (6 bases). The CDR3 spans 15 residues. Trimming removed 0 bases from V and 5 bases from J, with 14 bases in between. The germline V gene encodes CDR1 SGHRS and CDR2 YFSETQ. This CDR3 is CASSLDGIGGYGYTF. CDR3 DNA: TGCGCCAGCAGCTTGGACGGTATAGGGGGATATGGCTACACCTTC.

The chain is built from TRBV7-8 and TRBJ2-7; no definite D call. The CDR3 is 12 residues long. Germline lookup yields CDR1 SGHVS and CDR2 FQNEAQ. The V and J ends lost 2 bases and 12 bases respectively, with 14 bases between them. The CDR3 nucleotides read TGTGCCAGCAGCTTATTAGACCCCTTGCTGTACTTC. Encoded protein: CASSLLDPLLYF.

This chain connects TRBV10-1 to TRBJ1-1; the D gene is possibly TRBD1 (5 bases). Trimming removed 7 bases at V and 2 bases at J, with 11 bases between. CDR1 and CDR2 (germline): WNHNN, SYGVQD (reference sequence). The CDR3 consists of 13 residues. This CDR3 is CASTRGVNTEAFF. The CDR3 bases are TGCGCCAGCACGAGAGGGGTTAACACTGAAGCTTTCTTT.

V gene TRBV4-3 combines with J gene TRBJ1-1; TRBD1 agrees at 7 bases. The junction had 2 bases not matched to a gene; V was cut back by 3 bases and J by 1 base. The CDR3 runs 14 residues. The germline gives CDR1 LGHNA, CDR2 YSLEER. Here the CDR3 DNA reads TGCGCCAGCAGCCACCGACAGGGGAACACTGAAGCTTTCTTT. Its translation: CASSHRQGNTEAFF.

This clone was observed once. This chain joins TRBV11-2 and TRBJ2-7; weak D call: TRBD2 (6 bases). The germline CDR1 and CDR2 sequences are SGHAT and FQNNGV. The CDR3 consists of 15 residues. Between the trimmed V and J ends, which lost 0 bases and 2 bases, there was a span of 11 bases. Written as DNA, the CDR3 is TGTGCCAGCAGCTTAGAGGCGGGGCCAGCCTACGAGCAGTACTTC. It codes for CASSLEAGPAYEQYF.

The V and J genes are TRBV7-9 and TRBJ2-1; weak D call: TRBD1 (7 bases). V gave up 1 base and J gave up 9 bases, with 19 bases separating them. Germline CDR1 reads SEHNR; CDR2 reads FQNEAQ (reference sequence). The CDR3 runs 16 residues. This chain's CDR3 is CASSLGRDSWYGEQFF. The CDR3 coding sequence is TGTGCCAGCAGCTTAGGGCGGGACAGCTGGTACGGTGAGCAGTTCTTC.

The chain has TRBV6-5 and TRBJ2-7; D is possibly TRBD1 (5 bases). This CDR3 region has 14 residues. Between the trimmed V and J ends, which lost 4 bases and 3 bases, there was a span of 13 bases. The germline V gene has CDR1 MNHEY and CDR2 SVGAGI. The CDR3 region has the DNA TGTGCCAGCAGTTCGCCCCCAGGGTTCTACGAGCAGTACTTC. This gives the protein CASSSPPGFYEQYF.

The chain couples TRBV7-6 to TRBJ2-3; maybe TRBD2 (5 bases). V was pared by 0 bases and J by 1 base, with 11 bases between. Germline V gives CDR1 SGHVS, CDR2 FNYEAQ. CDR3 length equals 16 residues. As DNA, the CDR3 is TGTGCCAGCAGCTTAGCGGAGGCCGGTGGCACAGATACGCAGTATTTT. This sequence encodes CASSLAEAGGTDTQYF.

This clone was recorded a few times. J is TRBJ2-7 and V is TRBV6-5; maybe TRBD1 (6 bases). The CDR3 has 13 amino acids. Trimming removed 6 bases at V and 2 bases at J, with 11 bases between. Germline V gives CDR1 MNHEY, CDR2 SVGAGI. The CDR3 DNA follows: TGTGCCAGCAGAAGGGACAACACCTACGAGCAGTACTTC. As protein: CASRRDNTYEQYF.

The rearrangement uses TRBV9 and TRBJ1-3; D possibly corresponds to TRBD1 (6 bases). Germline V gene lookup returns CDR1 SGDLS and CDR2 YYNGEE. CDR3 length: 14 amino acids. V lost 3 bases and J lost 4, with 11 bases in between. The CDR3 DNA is TGTGCCAGCAGCGCACAGGGAGTCGGAAACACCATATATTTT. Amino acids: CASSAQGVGNTIYF.

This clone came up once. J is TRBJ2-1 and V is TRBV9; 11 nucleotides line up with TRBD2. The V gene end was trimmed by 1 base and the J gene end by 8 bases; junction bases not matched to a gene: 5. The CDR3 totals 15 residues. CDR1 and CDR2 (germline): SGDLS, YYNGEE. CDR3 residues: CASSVTSGSGHEQFF. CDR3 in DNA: TGTGCCAGCAGCGTAACTAGCGGGAGTGGTCATGAGCAGTTCTTC.

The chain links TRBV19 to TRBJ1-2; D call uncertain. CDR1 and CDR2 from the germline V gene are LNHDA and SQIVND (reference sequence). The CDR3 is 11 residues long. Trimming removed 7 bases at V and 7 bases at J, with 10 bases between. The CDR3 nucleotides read TGTGCCAGTACCGCCAGGTTTGGCTACACCTTC. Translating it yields CASTARFGYTF.

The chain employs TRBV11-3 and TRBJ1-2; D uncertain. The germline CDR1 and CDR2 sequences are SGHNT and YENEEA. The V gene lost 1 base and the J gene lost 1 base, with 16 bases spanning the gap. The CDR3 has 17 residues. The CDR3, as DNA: TGTGCCAGCAGCTTAGTATCTCGTCGGATCTATAACTATGGCTACACCTTC. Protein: CASSLVSRRIYNYGYTF.

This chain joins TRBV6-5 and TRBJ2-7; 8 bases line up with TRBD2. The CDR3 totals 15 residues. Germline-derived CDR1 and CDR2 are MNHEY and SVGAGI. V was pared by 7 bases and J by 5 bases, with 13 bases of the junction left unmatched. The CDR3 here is CASKFRAGGLDEQYF. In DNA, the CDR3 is TGTGCCAGCAAGTTTAGGGCGGGAGGTCTTGACGAGCAGTACTTC.

CDR3 DNA sequence: TGTGCCAGCAGCTTGTCACTAGCGGGAGGGTCCTACAATGAGCAGTTCTTC. Its protein is CASSLSLAGGSYNEQFF. The genes are TRBV5-4 and TRBJ2-1; TRBD2 matches 13 bases. V shed 1 base, J shed 1 base, and the junction held 2 bases outside the gene matches. The CDR3 totals 17 residues. Per germline, CDR1 SGHNT and CDR2 YYREEE (reference sequence).

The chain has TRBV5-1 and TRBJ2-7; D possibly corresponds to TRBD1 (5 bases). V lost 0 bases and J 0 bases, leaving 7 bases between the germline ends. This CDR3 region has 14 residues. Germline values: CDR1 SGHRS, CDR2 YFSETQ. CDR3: CASSLGDSSYEQYF. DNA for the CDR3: TGCGCCAGCAGCTTGGGAGACAGCTCCTACGAGCAGTACTTC.

The CDR3 reads CASSPTPETGHETQYF. The DNA of the CDR3 is TGCGCCAGCAGCCCTACGCCCGAGACAGGGCACGAGACCCAGTACTTC. The V call is TRBV4-1, the J call TRBJ2-5; 7 bases fit TRBD1. Germline-derived CDR1 and CDR2 are MGHRA and YSYEKL. J was trimmed by 5 bases and V by 4 bases; bases with no gene match: 13. This CDR3 has 16 residues.

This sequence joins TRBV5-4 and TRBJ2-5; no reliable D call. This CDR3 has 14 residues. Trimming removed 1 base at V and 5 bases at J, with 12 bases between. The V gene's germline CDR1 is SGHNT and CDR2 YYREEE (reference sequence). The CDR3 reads CASSLKSSGETQYF. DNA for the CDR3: TGTGCCAGCAGCTTGAAATCGTCGGGCGAGACCCAGTACTTC.

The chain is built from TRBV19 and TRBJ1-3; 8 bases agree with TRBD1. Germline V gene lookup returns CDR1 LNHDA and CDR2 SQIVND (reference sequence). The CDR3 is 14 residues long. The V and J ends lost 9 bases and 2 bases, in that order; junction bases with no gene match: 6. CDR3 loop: CASHRQGPGNTIYF. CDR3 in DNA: TGTGCCAGCCACCGACAGGGGCCTGGAAACACCATATATTTT.